These 10 T cell receptor beta chains share one sample of origin, sequenced in a study of OX40 agonist ivuxolimab in advanced cancers. Clones were read by immunoSEQ multiplex PCR, and TCRdb kept only the in-frame ones, dropping some. The sample lists over 50,000 clones, around 89% occurring once. The sample consisted of CD4+ or CD8+ T cells sorted from blood, taken in a trial of the OX40 agonist ivuxolimab. The receptors derive from an adult with an advanced solid tumor such as melanoma, head and neck, liver or kidney cancer.

The chain recombines TRBV7-8 with TRBJ2-7; TRBD2 might be the D (6 bases). Germline CDR1 reads SGHVS; CDR2 reads FQNEAQ. CDR3 length equals 15 residues. V lost 1 base and J lost 4, with 14 bases in between. CDR3 region: CASSLGAGGSYEQYF. The CDR3 DNA reads TGTGCCAGCAGCTTAGGGGCTGGGGGGTCTTACGAGCAGTACTTC. Full variable domain (remainder filled in from reference TRBV7-8 and TRBJ2-7): GAGVSQSPRYKVAKRGQDVALRCDPISGHVSLFWYQQALGQGPEFLTYFQNEAQLDKSGLPSDRFFAERPEGSVSTLKIQRTQQEDSAVYLCASSLGAGGSYEQYFGPGTRLTVT.

V gene TRBV27 combines with J gene TRBJ2-7; D is unresolved. This CDR3 is 14 amino acids long. Trimming took off 2 bases at V and 5 bases at J, with 13 bases between the two ends. Looked up from germline, CDR1 is MNHEY and CDR2 is SMNVEV (reference sequence). The CDR3 bases are TGTGCCAGCAGTTTAACGGAAAGTAGGAACGAGCAGTACTTC. Its translation is CASSLTESRNEQYF.

The rearrangement uses TRBV5-4 and TRBJ2-4; 7 positions agree with TRBD1. V dropped 2 bases and J dropped 1; count of bases not matched to a gene: 3. The CDR3 length is 15 residues. In germline, CDR1 is SGHNT, CDR2 YYREEE (reference sequence). Here the CDR3 DNA reads TGTGCCAGCAGCTTCGGCAGGGGGGCCAAAAACATTCAGTACTTC. This translates into CASSFGRGAKNIQYF.

V and J are TRBV9 and TRBJ2-3; the match to TRBD2 covers 14 bases. CDR1 SGDLS and CDR2 YYNGEE come from the germline V gene. This CDR3 is built from 15 residues. Losses at the gene ends were 4 bases for V and 8 bases for J; bases not matched to a gene: 6. The DNA of the CDR3 is TGTGCCAGCAGCCGACTAGCGGGGGGGCGTGGTACGCAGTATTTT. Translation: CASSRLAGGRGTQYF. Complete variable domain (other parts from reference TRBV9 and TRBJ2-3): DSGVTQTPKHLITATGQRVTLRCSPRSGDLSVYWYQQSLDQGLQFLIQYYNGEERAKGNILERFSAQQFPDLHSELNLSSLELGDSALYFCASSRLAGGRGTQYFGPGTRLTVL.

The chain uses TRBV14 and TRBJ2-1; maybe TRBD2 (7 bases). Deletions cut 4 bases from V and 3 bases from J, with 13 bases between. CDR1 is SGHDN, CDR2 FVKESK, per germline. This CDR3 has 15 residues. The CDR3 DNA sequence: TGTGCCAGCAGCCGGGCGGGGGCAGGCTACAATGAGCAGTTCTTC. Encoded protein: CASSRAGAGYNEQFF.

This clone came up once. The rearrangement joins TRBV28 to TRBJ1-4, with D maybe TRBD1 (6 bases). Trimming removed 6 bases from V and 8 bases from J, with 13 bases in between. There are 13 residues in the CDR3. Looked up from germline, CDR1 is MDHEN and CDR2 is SYDVKM. DNA of the CDR3: TGTGCCAGCAGCACCCAGGGGCAGGAAAAACTGTTTTTT. It specifies CASSTQGQEKLFF.

The V and J genes are TRBV5-1 and TRBJ2-6; a possible D gene is TRBD1 (6 bases). Trimming took 4 bases from V and 3 from J, leaving 11 bases between them. The CDR3 extends over 15 amino acids. Germline CDR1 SGHRS, CDR2 YFSETQ. CDR3 amino acids: CASSEQGGGANVLTF. CDR3 nucleotides: TGCGCCAGCAGCGAACAGGGCGGTGGGGCCAACGTCCTGACTTTC. Together with reference TRBV5-1 and TRBJ2-6, the CDR3 gives the full variable domain: KAGVTQTPRYLIKTRGQQVTLSCSPISGHRSVSWYQQTPGQGLQFLFEYFSETQRNKGNFPGRFSGRQFSNSRSEMNVSTLELGDSALYLCASSEQGGGANVLTFGAGSRLTVL.

The chain has TRBV23-1 and TRBJ1-1; a possible D gene is TRBD1 (5 bases). TRBV23-1 belongs to the ORF category, with a function that is uncertain. The V end was cut by 8 bases, the J end by 6 bases, with 19 bases between. The length of the CDR3 is 14 residues. This chain's CDR3 is CASHLSGGIPEAFF. CDR3 bases: TGCGCCAGCCACCTCTCGGGGGGAATCCCTGAAGCTTTCTTT.

The chain carries TRBV5-1 and TRBJ1-2; 7 bases match TRBD1. CDR1 and CDR2 from the germline V gene are SGHRS and YFSETQ. CDR3 size: 14 residues. Trimming took 4 bases from V and 3 from J; bases not matched to a gene: 6. CDR3 nucleotides: TGCGCCAGCAGCACGACAGGGTCTGACTATGGCTACACCTTC. Translation: CASSTTGSDYGYTF.

There are a few counts of this clone. The chain is built from TRBV7-6 and TRBJ1-3; D gene uncertain. Germline-derived CDR1 and CDR2 are SGHVS and FNYEAQ. The CDR3 contains 13 residues. With 5 bases removed from V and 5 bases from J, the gap between germline ends came to 10 bases. The DNA of the CDR3 is TGTGCCAGCAGCCCGGGTATGCGAAACACCATATATTTT. Translation gives CASSPGMRNTIYF.